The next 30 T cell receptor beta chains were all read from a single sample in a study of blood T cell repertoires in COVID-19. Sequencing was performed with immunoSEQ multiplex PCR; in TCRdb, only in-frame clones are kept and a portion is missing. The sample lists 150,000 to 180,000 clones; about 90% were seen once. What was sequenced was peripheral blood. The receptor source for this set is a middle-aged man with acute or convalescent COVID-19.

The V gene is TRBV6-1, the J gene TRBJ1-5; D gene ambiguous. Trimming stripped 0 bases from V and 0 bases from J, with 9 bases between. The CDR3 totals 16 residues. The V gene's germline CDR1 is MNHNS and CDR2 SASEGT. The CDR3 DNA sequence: TGTGCCAGCAGTGAAGCGGGCAGCTATAGCAATCAGCCCCAGCATTTT. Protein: CASSEAGSYSNQPQHF.

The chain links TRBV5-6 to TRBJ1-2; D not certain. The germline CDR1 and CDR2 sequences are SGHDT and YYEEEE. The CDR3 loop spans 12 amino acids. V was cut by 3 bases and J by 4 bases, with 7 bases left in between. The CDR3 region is CASSYSGYGYTF. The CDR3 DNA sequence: TGTGCCAGCAGCTACTCCGGCTATGGCTACACCTTC.

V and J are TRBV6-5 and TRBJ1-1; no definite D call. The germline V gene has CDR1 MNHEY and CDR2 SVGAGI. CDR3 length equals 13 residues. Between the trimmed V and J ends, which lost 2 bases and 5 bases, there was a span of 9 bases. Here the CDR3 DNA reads TGTGCCAGCAGTTACACTCCGAGGACTGAAGCTTTCTTT. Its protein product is CASSYTPRTEAFF.

The CDR3 spells CASQGYQETQYF. CDR3 DNA: TGTGCCAGTCAGGGGTACCAAGAGACCCAGTACTTC. The genes are TRBV2 and TRBJ2-5; TRBD1 might be the D (6 bases). The V end was cut by 9 bases, the J end by 0 bases, with 8 bases between. Germline V gives CDR1 SNHLY, CDR2 FYNNEI. The CDR3 is made up of 12 amino acids.

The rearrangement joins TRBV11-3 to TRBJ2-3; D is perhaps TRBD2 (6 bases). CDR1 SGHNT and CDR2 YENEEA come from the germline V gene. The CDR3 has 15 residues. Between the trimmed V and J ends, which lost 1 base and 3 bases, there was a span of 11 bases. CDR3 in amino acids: CASSLGVRGTDTQYF. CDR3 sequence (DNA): TGTGCCAGCAGCTTAGGGGTCCGGGGGACAGATACGCAGTATTTT.

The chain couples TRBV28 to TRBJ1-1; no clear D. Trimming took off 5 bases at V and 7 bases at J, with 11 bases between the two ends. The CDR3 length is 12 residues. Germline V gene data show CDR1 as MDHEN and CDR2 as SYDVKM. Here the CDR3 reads CASSPGRLEAFF. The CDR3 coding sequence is TGTGCCAGCAGTCCCGGGAGGCTTGAAGCTTTCTTT.

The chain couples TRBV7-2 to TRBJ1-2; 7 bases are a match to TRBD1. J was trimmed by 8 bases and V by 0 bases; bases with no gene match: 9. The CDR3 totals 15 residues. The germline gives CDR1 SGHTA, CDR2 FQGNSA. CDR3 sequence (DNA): TGTGCCAGCAGCTTAGCATCTTGGGGACAGCGGGGCTACACCTTC. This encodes CASSLASWGQRGYTF.

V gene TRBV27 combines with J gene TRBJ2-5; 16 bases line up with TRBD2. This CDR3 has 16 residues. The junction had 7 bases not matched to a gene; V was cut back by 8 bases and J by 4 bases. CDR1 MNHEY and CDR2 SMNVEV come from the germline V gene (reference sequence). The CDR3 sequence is CASSPGTSGGGETQYF. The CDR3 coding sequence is TGTGCCAGCTCACCAGGGACTAGCGGGGGGGGAGAGACCCAGTACTTC.

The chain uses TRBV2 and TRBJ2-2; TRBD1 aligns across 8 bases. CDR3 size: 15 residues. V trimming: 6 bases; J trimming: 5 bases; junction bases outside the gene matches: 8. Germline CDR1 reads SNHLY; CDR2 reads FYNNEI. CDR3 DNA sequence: TGTGCCAGCAGGTGGGGACAGGAGATGACCGGGGAGCTGTTTTTT. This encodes CASRWGQEMTGELFF.

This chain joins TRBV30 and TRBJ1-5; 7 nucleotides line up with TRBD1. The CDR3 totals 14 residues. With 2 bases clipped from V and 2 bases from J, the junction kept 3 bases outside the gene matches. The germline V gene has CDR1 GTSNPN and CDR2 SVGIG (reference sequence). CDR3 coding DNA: TGTGCCTGGAGTCGAGGACAGGGCAATCAGCCCCAGCATTTT. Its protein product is CAWSRGQGNQPQHF.

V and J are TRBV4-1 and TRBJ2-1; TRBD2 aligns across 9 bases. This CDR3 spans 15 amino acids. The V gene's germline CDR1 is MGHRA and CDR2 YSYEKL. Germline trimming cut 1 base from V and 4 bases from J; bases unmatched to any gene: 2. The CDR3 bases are TGCGCCAGCAGCCAAGTGGCGGGAGGGTACAATGAGCAGTTCTTC. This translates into CASSQVAGGYNEQFF.

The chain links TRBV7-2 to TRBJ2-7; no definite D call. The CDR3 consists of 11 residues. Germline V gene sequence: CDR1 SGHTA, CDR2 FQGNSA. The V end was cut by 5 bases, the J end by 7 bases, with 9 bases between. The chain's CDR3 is CASSTHSEQYF. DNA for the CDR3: TGTGCCAGCAGCACGCACTCAGAGCAGTACTTC.

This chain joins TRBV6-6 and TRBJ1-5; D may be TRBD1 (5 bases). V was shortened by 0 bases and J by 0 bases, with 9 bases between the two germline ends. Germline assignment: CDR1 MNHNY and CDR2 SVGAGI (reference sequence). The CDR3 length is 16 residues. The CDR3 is CASSYSRQFSNQPQHF. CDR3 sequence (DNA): TGTGCCAGCAGTTACTCCCGACAGTTTAGCAATCAGCCCCAGCATTTT.

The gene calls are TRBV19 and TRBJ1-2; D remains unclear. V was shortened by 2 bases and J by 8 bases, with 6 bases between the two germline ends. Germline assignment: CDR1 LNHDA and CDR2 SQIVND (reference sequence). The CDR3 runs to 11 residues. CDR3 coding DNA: TGTGCCAGTAGTATAAGAGGAGGCTACACCTTC. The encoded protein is CASSIRGGYTF.

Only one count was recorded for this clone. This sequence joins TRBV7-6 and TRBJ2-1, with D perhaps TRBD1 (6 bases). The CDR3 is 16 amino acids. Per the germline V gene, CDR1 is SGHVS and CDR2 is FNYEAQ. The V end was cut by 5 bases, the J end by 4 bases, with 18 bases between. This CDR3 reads CASSIGTPSRYNEQFF. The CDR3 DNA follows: TGTGCCAGCAGCATTGGGACACCCTCCCGTTACAATGAGCAGTTCTTC.

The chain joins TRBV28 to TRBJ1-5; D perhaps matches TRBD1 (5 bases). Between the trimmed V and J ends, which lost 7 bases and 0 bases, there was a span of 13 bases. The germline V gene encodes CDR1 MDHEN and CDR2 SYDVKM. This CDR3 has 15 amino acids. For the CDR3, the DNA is TGTGCCAGCATTTCGGGGGTGATTAGCAATCAGCCCCAGCATTTT. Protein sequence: CASISGVISNQPQHF.

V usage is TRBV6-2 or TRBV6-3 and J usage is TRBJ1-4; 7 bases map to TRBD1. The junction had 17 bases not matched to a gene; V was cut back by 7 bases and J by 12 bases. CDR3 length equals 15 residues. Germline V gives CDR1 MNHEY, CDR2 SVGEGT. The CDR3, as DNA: TGTGCCAGCACCCCATCGGGGACAGCCGTGGAGCAACTGTTTTTT. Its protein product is CASTPSGTAVEQLFF.

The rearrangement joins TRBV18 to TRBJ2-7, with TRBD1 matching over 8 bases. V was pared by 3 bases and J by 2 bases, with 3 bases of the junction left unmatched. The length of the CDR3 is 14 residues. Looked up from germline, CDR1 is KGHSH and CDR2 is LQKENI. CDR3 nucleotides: TGTGCCAGCTCACCCACGGACAGGGCCTACGAGCAGTACGTC. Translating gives CASSPTDRAYEQYV.

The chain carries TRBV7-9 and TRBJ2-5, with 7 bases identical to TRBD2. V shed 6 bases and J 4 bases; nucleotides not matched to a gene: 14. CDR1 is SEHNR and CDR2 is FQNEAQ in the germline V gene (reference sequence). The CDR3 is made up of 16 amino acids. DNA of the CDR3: TGTGCCAGCAGTCAAAGTAGGGCGGGAGAGGGAGAGACCCAGTACTTC. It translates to CASSQSRAGEGETQYF.

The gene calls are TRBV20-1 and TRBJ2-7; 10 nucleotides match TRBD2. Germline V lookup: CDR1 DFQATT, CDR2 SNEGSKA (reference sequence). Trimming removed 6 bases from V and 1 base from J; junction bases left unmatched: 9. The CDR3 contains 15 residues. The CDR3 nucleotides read TGCAGTGCCAGTCCACTAGCGGGATTGTCCTACGAGCAGTACTTC. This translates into CSASPLAGLSYEQYF.

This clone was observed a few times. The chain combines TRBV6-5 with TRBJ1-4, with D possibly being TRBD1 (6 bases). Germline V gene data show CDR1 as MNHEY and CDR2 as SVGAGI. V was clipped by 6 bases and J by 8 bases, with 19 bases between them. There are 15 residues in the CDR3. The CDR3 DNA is TGTGCCAGCAGCCAATCGGGGGGCCGGGCGGAAAAACTGTTTTTT. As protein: CASSQSGGRAEKLFF.

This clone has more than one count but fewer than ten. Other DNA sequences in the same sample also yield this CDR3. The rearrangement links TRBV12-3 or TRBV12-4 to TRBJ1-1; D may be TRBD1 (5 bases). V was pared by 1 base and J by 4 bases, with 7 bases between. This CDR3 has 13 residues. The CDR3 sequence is CASSLGGGTEAFF. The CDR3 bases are TGTGCCAGCAGTTTAGGGGGGGGCACTGAAGCTTTCTTT.

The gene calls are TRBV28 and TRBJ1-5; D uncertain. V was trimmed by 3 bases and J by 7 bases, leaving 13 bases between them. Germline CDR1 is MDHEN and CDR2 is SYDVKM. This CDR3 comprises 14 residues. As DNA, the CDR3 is TGTGCCAGCAGTTTTTGGCAGGTTAGACAGCCCCAGCATTTT. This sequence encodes CASSFWQVRQPQHF.

Here the CDR3 reads CASSRPGTGKEGDTQYF. The CDR3 DNA sequence: TGTGCCAGCAGCCGCCCCGGGACAGGGAAAGAGGGAGATACGCAGTATTTT. This chain connects TRBV28 to TRBJ2-3; 9 bases align to TRBD1. The CDR3 sequence is 17 residues long. The V and J ends lost 6 bases and 5 bases, in that order; junction bases with no gene match: 15. Germline assignment: CDR1 MDHEN and CDR2 SYDVKM.

The CDR3 bases are TGTGCCAGCAGCTTACTAGCGGGAGGGACAGATACGCAGTATTTT. It specifies CASSLLAGGTDTQYF. The rearrangement links TRBV11-2 to TRBJ2-3; 12 positions agree with TRBD2. Unmatched junction bases numbered 0, after V lost 2 bases and J lost 3 bases. This CDR3 is 15 amino acids long. From germline, CDR1 is SGHAT and CDR2 FQNNGV.

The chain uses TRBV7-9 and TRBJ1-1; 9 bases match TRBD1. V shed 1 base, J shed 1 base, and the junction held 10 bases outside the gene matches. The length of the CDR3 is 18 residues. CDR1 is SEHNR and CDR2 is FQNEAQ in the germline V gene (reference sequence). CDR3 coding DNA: TGTGCCAGCAGCTTAGGCAGGGGACAGGGCACCCAGAACACTGAAGCTTTCTTT. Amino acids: CASSLGRGQGTQNTEAFF. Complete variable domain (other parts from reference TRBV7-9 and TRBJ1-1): DTGVSQNPRHKITKRGQNVTFRCDPISEHNRLYWYRQTLGQGPEFLTYFQNEAQLEKSRLLSDRFSAERPKGSFSTLEIQRTEQGDSAMYLCASSLGRGQGTQNTEAFFGQGTRLTVV.

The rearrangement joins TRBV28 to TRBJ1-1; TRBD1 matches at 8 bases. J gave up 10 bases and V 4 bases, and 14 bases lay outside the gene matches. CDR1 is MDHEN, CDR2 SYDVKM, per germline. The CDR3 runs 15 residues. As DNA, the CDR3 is TGTGCCAGCAGTTCATCTCCCTGGGACAGGTTTGGAGCTTTCTTT. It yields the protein CASSSSPWDRFGAFF.

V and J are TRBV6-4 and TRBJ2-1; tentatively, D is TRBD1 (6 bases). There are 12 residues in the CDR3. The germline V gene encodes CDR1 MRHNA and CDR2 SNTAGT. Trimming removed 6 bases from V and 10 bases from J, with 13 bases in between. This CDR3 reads CASSETGAEQFF. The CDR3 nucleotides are TGTGCCAGCAGCGAGACAGGTGCAGAGCAGTTCTTC.

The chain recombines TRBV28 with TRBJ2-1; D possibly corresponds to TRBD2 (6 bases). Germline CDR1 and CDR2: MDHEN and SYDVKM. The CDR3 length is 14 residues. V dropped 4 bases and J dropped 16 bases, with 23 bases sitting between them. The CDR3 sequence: CASSCRDCLNTSFF. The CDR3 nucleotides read TGTGCCAGCAGTTGCCGGGACTGCCTAAATACGTCTTTCTTC.

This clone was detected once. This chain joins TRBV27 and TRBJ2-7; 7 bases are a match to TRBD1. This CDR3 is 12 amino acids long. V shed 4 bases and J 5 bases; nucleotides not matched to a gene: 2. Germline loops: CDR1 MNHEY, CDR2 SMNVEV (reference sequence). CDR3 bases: TGTGCCAGCAGTTCAACAGGGGACGAGCAGTACGTC. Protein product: CASSSTGDEQYV.